This T cell receptor beta chain emerged from a study of T cells after yellow fever vaccination. This clonotype was detected ten times or more. Between the trimmed V and J ends, which lost 0 bases and 7 bases, there was a span of 14 bases. The CDR3 runs 15 residues. CDR1 is MNHEY and CDR2 is SVGAGI in the germline V gene. TCRdb re-called the 5' RACE reads through MiXCR, storing one row per CDR3 protein. The sample holds some 320,000 distinct CDR3 sequences, around 4.5% seen once. The gene calls are TRBV6-5 and TRBJ2-3; tentative D call: TRBD2 (5 bases). This material consisted of PBMCs, taken 15 days after the yellow fever booster vaccination. This receptor was taken from a man aged 18 to 29 who received the YFV17D yellow fever vaccine. CDR3 region: CASSYSVGLAYTQYF. In DNA form, the CDR3 reads TGTGCCAGCAGTTACTCTGTAGGCCTAGCTTATACGCAGTATTTT.